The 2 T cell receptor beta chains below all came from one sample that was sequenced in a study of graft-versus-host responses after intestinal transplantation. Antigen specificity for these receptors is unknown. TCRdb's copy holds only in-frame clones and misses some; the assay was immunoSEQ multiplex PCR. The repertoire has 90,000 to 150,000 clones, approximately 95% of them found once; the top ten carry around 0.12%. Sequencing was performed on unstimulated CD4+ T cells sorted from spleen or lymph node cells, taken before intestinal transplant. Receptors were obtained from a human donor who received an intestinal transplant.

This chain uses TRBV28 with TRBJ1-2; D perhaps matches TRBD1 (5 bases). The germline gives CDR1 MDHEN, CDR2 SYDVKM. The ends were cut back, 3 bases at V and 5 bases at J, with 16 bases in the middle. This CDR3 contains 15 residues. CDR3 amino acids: CASSFLSGTRYGYTF. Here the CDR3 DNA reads TGTGCCAGCAGTTTCCTCTCAGGGACCAGATATGGCTACACCTTC.

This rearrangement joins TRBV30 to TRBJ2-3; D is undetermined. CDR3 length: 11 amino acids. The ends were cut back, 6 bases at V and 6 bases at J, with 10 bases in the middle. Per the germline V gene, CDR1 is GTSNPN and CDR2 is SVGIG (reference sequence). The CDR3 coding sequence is TGTGCCTGCACCTTGGGGGATACGCAGTATTTT. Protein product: CACTLGDTQYF.